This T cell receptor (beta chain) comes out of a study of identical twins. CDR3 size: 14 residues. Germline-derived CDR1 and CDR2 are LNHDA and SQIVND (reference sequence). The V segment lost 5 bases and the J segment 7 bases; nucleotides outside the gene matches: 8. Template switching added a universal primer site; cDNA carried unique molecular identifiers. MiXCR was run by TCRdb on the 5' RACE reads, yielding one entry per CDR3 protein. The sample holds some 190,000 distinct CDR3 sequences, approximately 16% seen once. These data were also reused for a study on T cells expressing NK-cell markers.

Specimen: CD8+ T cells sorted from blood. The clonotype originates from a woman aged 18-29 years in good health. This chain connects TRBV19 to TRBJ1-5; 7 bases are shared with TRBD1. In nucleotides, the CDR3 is TGTGCCAGTAGTTATTTACAGGGGCGACAGCCCCAGCATTTT. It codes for CASSYLQGRQPQHF.